The 25 T cell receptor beta chains listed next were all sequenced from one sample in a study of blood T cell repertoires in COVID-19. Profiled with immunoSEQ multiplex PCR; TCRdb holds only in-frame clones, not every one. The sample shows about 150,000 clones, 75% to 80% of them seen only once. The sample consisted of peripheral blood. The receptors originated from an elderly woman with acute or convalescent COVID-19.

The rearrangement joins TRBV5-1 to TRBJ1-6, with D uncertain. Trimming cost V 5 bases and J 10 bases, with 16 bases left between them. From germline, CDR1 is SGHRS and CDR2 YFSETQ. CDR3 length: 14 residues. The CDR3 sequence is CASSFDRLGSPLHF. DNA for the CDR3: TGCGCCAGCAGTTTTGACCGCCTCGGGTCACCCCTCCACTTT.

The CDR3 bases are TGTGCCAGCAGTTACGGTACAGGGGGCACGAACACTGAAGCTTTCTTT. Its protein product is CASSYGTGGTNTEAFF. The chain uses TRBV6-5 and TRBJ1-1; 9 bases are a match to TRBD1. V lost 2 bases to trimming and J lost 1 base; unmatched junction nucleotides: 5. Germline V lookup: CDR1 MNHEY, CDR2 SVGAGI. The CDR3 is 16 amino acids.

This clone was found once. The J gene is TRBJ1-4, the V gene TRBV6-5; D unclear. Trimming stripped 10 bases from V and 0 bases from J, with 12 bases between. The length of the CDR3 is 14 residues. Per germline, CDR1 MNHEY and CDR2 SVGAGI. The CDR3 bases are TGTGCCACGCGCGGCGCCGCAACTAATGAAAAACTGTTTTTT. Its translation: CATRGAATNEKLFF.

The CDR3 DNA reads TGTGCCAGCATAGCGGGGGGATCCAACACCGGGGAGCTGTTTTTT. Amino acids: CASIAGGSNTGELFF. The chain joins TRBV7-9 to TRBJ2-2; 10 bases line up with TRBD2. Per germline, CDR1 SEHNR and CDR2 FQNEAQ (reference sequence). Trimming took 7 bases from V and 2 from J; bases not matched to a gene: 4. The CDR3 contains 15 residues.

This chain joins TRBV7-8 and TRBJ2-3, with TRBD1 matching over 9 bases. CDR3 length: 15 residues. CDR1 SGHVS and CDR2 FQNEAQ come from the germline V gene. V shed 6 bases, J shed 3 bases, and the junction held 7 bases outside the gene matches. This CDR3 is CASSLPGQGTDTQYF. The CDR3 DNA follows: TGTGCCAGCAGTCTTCCGGGACAGGGAACAGATACGCAGTATTTT.

The chain couples TRBV11-2 to TRBJ2-1, with 8 positions matching TRBD1. Germline CDR1 is SGHAT and CDR2 is FQNNGV. The CDR3 has 15 residues. The trim removed 5 bases at V and 4 bases at J, leaving 7 bases unmatched. CDR3 in DNA: TGTGCCAGCAGCGAGCCGGGACAGGTTTACAATGAGCAGTTCTTC. It specifies CASSEPGQVYNEQFF.

V usage is TRBV27 and J usage is TRBJ1-2; D may be TRBD1 (6 bases). The CDR3 has 15 residues. V lost 3 bases and J 2 bases, leaving 13 bases between the germline ends. Germline V gene data show CDR1 as MNHEY and CDR2 as SMNVEV (reference sequence). This chain's CDR3 is CASSFTYRVNYGYTF. For the CDR3, the DNA is TGTGCCAGCAGTTTCACATACAGGGTGAACTATGGCTACACCTTC.

This clone was counted a single time. The chain employs TRBV30 and TRBJ1-5, with TRBD1 as a possible D gene (6 bases). V dropped 1 base and J dropped 6 bases, with 13 bases sitting between them. CDR1 is GTSNPN and CDR2 is SVGIG in the germline V gene (reference sequence). The CDR3 covers 14 residues. For the CDR3, the DNA is TGTGCCTGGAGTGCAAAACAGGGTACTCAGCCCCAGCATTTT. It encodes CAWSAKQGTQPQHF.

V gene TRBV24-1 combines with J gene TRBJ2-3, with 10 positions matching TRBD2. CDR3 length: 14 amino acids. With 6 bases clipped from V and 3 bases from J, the junction kept 2 bases outside the gene matches. From germline, CDR1 is KGHDR and CDR2 SFDVKD. CDR3 protein: CATSSSGRTDTQYF. CDR3 DNA: TGTGCCACCAGTAGTAGCGGGAGGACAGATACGCAGTATTTT.

The chain combines TRBV4-1 with TRBJ1-4; D is unclear. CDR3 length: 12 residues. Looked up from germline, CDR1 is MGHRA and CDR2 is YSYEKL. V was trimmed by 1 base and J by 8 bases, leaving 5 bases between them. Here the CDR3 DNA reads TGCGCCAGCAGCCAAGTTAGCGAAAAACTGTTTTTT. Protein: CASSQVSEKLFF.

The CDR3 protein is CATARDRSSYGYTF. DNA of the CDR3: TGTGCGACCGCCCGGGACAGGAGTTCCTATGGCTACACCTTC. This chain links TRBV6-5 with TRBJ1-2; 8 positions agree with TRBD1. Germline V CDR1 and CDR2: MNHEY, SVGAGI. CDR3 length equals 14 residues.

The sample holds a few counts of this clone. The sample holds other DNA sequences that translate to the same CDR3. V usage is TRBV3-1 (or the pseudogene TRBV3-2) and J usage is TRBJ1-2; D not certain. There are 14 residues in the CDR3. V shed 1 base and J shed 2 bases, with 8 bases lying between them. Germline CDR1 LGHDT, CDR2 YNNKEL (reference sequence). CDR3 DNA sequence: TGTGCCAGCAGCCAAGGTGGAGGAAACTATGGCTACACCTTC. Encoded protein: CASSQGGGNYGYTF.

This sequence joins TRBV14 and TRBJ1-1; D unresolved. Germline-derived CDR1 and CDR2 are SGHDN and FVKESK. The CDR3 covers 13 residues. V was clipped by 5 bases and J by 4 bases, with 11 bases between them. Written as DNA, the CDR3 is TGTGCCAGCAGCTTTTTCGTGGCCACTGAAGCTTTCTTT. It encodes CASSFFVATEAFF.

This chain uses TRBV14 with TRBJ2-1, with 11 bases identical to TRBD1. Germline V gene lookup returns CDR1 SGHDN and CDR2 FVKESK. The CDR3 runs to 15 residues. J gave up 8 bases and V 3 bases, and 6 bases lay outside the gene matches. The CDR3 sequence is CASSQRRTGGYEQFF. The CDR3 region has the DNA TGTGCCAGCAGCCAGCGCCGGACAGGGGGCTATGAGCAGTTCTTC.

V and J are TRBV28 and TRBJ1-6, with D unresolved. Germline V gene lookup returns CDR1 MDHEN and CDR2 SYDVKM. The CDR3 sequence is 16 residues long. V lost 10 bases and J lost 1, with 17 bases in between. In DNA form, the CDR3 reads TGTGCCACCGTCCGGGCCCCGGGATCCTATAATTCACCCCTCCACTTT. This translates into CATVRAPGSYNSPLHF.

This chain uses TRBV9 with TRBJ2-2, with TRBD1 matching over 7 bases. The CDR3 is 16 amino acids. V lost 2 bases, J lost 1 base, and 5 bases stayed unmatched. Per germline, CDR1 SGDLS and CDR2 YYNGEE. The CDR3 loop reads CASSVGTAENTGELFF. CDR3 DNA sequence: TGTGCCAGCAGCGTGGGGACAGCTGAGAACACCGGGGAGCTGTTTTTT.

This clone was seen more than once but under ten times. The rearrangement uses TRBV28 and TRBJ1-4; TRBD1 matches at 7 bases. Looked up from germline, CDR1 is MDHEN and CDR2 is SYDVKM. The CDR3 is 17 residues long. With 10 bases clipped from V and 6 bases from J, the junction kept 20 bases outside the gene matches. This chain's CDR3 is CAISPSGQRPLDEKLFF. The CDR3 bases are TGTGCCATCAGCCCATCGGGACAGCGACCTTTGGATGAAAAACTGTTTTTT. Combining the CDR3 with reference TRBV28 and TRBJ1-4 gives the whole variable domain DVKVTQSSRYLVKRTGEKVFLECVQDMDHENMFWYRQDPGLGLRLIYFSYDVKMKEKGDIPEGYSVSREKKERFSLILESASTNQTSMYLCAISPSGQRPLDEKLFFGSGTQLSVL.

The chain has TRBV18 and TRBJ1-5; D is perhaps TRBD1 (6 bases). The germline V gene has CDR1 KGHSH and CDR2 LQKENI. The CDR3 sequence is 14 residues long. Deletions cut 3 bases from V and 4 bases from J, with 10 bases between. The CDR3 loop is CASSPGQLNQPQHF. In DNA form, the CDR3 reads TGTGCCAGCTCACCCGGACAGCTAAATCAGCCCCAGCATTTT. Full variable domain (missing parts from reference TRBV18 and TRBJ1-5): NAGVMQNPRHLVRRRGQEARLRCSPMKGHSHVYWYRQLPEEGLKFMVYLQKENIIDESGMPKERFSAEFPKEGPSILRIQQVVRGDSAAYFCASSPGQLNQPQHFGDGTRLSIL.

The genes are TRBV14 and TRBJ1-2; D remains ambiguous. The V end lost 4 bases, the J end lost 1 base, and 7 bases lay between the germline ends. The germline V gene has CDR1 SGHDN and CDR2 FVKESK. The CDR3 length is 13 residues. The CDR3 nucleotides are TGTGCCAGCAGCCCAGATATTAACTATGGCTACACCTTC. Amino acid sequence: CASSPDINYGYTF.

J is TRBJ1-2 and V is TRBV12-5, with D possibly TRBD1 on 5 matching bases. The V end lost 1 base, the J end lost 0 bases, and 6 bases lay between the germline ends. CDR1 and CDR2 (germline): LGHNT, FRNRAP. The CDR3 runs 14 residues. The DNA of the CDR3 is TGTGCTAGTGGTTTGGAGACAGCTAACTATGGCTACACCTTC. Its translation is CASGLETANYGYTF.

In its sample, this clone was seen once. The genes are TRBV20-1 and TRBJ2-7, with 7 bases lining up with TRBD2. Germline CDR1 is DFQATT and CDR2 is SNEGSKA (reference sequence). This CDR3 contains 13 residues. Losses at the gene ends were 3 bases for V and 5 bases for J; bases not matched to a gene: 7. Here the CDR3 DNA reads TGCAGTGCTAGTGGGACTATAGGCCACGAGCAGTACTTC. It is translated as CSASGTIGHEQYF.

V usage is TRBV3-1 (or the pseudogene TRBV3-2) and J usage is TRBJ1-5; TRBD1 is a possible D gene (6 bases). This CDR3 is built from 13 residues. Trimming removed 4 bases at V and 7 bases at J, with 11 bases between. Germline assignment: CDR1 LGHDT and CDR2 YNNKEL (reference sequence). The CDR3 nucleotides are TGTGCCAGCAGCCGTGGGACACGGCAGCCCCAGCATTTT. Translation: CASSRGTRQPQHF.

The V gene is TRBV23-1, the J gene TRBJ2-5, with 8 bases identical to TRBD1. TRBV23-1 is recorded as an ORF, its role being uncertain. J lost 3 bases, V lost 2 bases, and 5 bases had no gene match. This CDR3 comprises 15 residues. CDR3 protein: CASSQPGQEKETQYF. Written as DNA, the CDR3 is TGCGCCAGCAGTCAACCGGGACAGGAGAAAGAGACCCAGTACTTC.

The chain has TRBV6-5 and TRBJ1-5, with 7 bases fitting TRBD1. The CDR3 consists of 14 residues. V shed 7 bases and J 3 bases; nucleotides not matched to a gene: 6. Germline loops: CDR1 MNHEY, CDR2 SVGAGI. The CDR3 here is CASTIQGYNQPQHF. For the CDR3, the DNA is TGTGCCAGCACAATACAGGGGTACAATCAGCCCCAGCATTTT.

The rearrangement joins TRBV6-5 to TRBJ2-7; D gene unclear. V was trimmed by 1 base and J by 4 bases, leaving 8 bases between them. This CDR3 is 13 amino acids long. Germline CDR1 reads MNHEY; CDR2 reads SVGAGI. The CDR3 protein is CASSYLRGYEQYF. The CDR3, as DNA: TGTGCCAGCAGTTACTTACGCGGTTACGAGCAGTACTTC.